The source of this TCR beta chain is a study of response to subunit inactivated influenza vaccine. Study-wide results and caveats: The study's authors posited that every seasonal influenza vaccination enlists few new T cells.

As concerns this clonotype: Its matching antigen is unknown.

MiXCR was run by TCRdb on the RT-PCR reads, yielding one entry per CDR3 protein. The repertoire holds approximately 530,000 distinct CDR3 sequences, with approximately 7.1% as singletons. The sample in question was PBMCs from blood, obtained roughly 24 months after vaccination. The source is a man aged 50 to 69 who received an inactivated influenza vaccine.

The CDR3 loop reads CASSSGTSGGGLSTDTQYF. The CDR3, as DNA: TGTGCCAGCAGCTCCGGGACTAGCGGGGGTGGCCTTAGCACAGATACGCAGTATTTT. The rearrangement links TRBV3-1 to TRBJ2-3; 14 bases agree with TRBD2. There are 19 residues in the CDR3. J lost 0 bases, V lost 5 bases, and 10 bases had no gene match. Germline-derived CDR1 and CDR2 are LGHDT and YNNKEL (reference sequence).